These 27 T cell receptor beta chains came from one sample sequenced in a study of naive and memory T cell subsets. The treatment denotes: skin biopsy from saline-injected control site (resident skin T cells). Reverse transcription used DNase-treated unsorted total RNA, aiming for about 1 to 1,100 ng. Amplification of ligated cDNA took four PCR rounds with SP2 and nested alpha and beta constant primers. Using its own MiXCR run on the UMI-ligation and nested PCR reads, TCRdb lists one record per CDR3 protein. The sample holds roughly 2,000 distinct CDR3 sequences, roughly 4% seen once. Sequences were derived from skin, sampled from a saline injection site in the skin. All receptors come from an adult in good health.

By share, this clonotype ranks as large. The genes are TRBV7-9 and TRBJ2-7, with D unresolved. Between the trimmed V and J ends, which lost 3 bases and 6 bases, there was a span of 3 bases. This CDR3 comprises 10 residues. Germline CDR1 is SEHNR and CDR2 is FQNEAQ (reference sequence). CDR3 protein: CASSFGEQYF. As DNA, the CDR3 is TGTGCCAGCAGCTTTGGCGAGCAGTACTTC.

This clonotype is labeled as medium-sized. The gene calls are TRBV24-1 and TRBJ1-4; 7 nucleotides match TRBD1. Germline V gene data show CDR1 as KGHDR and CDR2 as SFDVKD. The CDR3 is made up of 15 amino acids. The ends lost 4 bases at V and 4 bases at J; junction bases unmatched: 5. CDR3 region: CATSDRQGNNEKLFF. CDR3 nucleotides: TGTGCCACCAGTGACCGACAGGGCAATAATGAAAAACTGTTTTTT.

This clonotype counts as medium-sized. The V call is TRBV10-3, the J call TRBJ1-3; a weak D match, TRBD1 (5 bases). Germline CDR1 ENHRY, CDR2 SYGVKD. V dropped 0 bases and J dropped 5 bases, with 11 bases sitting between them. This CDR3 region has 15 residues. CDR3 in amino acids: CAISESRGRRNTIYF. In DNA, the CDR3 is TGTGCCATCAGTGAGTCGAGGGGCAGGCGAAACACCATATATTTT.

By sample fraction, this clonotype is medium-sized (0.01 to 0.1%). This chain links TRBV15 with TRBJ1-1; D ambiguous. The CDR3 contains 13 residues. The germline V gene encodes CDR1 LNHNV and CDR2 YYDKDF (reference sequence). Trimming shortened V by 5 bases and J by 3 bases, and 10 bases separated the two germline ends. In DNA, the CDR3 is TGTGCCACCAGCCGCGGACTTGACACTGAAGCTTTCTTT. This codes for CATSRGLDTEAFF.

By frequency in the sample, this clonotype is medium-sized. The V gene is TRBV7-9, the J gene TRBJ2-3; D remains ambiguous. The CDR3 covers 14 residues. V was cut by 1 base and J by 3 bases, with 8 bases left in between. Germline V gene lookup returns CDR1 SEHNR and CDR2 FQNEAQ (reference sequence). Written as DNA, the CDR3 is TGTGCCAGCAGCTTAGTGGGTTCGACAGATACGCAGTATTTT. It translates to CASSLVGSTDTQYF.

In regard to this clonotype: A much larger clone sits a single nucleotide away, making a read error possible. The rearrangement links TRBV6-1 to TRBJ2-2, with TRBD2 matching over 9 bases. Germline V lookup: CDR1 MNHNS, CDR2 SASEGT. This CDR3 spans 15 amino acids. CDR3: CASSEEASGVREMFF. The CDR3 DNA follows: TGTGCCAGCAGTGAAGAAGCTAGCGGGGTCAGGGAGATGTTTTTT.

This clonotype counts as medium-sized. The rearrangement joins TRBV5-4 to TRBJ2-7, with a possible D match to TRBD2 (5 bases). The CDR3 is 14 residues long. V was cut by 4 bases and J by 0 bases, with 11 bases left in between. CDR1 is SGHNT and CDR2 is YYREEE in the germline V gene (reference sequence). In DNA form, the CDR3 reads TGTGCCAGCAGCCCAAACGCGGGCTCCTACGAGCAGTACTTC. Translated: CASSPNAGSYEQYF. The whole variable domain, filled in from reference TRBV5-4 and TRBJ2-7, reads ETGVTQSPTHLIKTRGQQVTLRCSSQSGHNTVSWYQQALGQGPQFIFQYYREEENGRGNFPPRFSGLQFPNYSSELNVNALELDDSALYLCASSPNAGSYEQYFGPGTRLTVT.

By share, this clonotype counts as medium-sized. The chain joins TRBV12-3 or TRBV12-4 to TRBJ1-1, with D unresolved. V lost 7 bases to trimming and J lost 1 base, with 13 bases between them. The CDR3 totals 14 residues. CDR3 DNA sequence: TGTGCCAGCACCCCCACGACCGGGAACACTGAAGCTTTCTTT. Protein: CASTPTTGNTEAFF.

CDR3 nucleotides: TGTGCCAGCAGTTCGCCCCGGGACAGGGGAAGCAATCAGCCCCAGCATTTT. It yields the protein CASSSPRDRGSNQPQHF. The chain uses TRBV6-6 and TRBJ1-5, with 10 bases lining up with TRBD1. The V and J ends lost 4 bases and 1 base, in that order; junction bases with no gene match: 7. This CDR3 has 17 amino acids. The V gene's germline CDR1 is MNHNY and CDR2 SVGAGI (reference sequence).

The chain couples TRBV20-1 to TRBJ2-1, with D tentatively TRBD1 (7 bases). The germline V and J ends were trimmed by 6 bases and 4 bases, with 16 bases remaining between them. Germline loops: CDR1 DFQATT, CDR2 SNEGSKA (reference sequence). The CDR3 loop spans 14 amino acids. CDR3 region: CSARQTGRYNEQFF. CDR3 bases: TGCAGTGCCAGACAGACAGGGAGGTACAATGAGCAGTTCTTC.

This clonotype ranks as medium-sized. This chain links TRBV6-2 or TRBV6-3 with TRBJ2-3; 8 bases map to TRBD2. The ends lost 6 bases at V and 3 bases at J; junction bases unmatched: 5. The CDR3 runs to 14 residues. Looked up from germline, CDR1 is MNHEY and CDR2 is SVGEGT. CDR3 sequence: CASSGGLATDTQYF. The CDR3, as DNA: TGTGCCAGCAGCGGCGGACTAGCTACAGATACGCAGTATTTT.

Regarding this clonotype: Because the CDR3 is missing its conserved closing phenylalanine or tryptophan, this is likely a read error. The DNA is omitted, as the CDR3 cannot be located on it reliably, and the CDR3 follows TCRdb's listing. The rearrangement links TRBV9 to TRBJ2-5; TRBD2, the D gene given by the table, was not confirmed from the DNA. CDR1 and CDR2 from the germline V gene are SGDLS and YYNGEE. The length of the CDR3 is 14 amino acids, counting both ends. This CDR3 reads CASSGGGGGETQDG.

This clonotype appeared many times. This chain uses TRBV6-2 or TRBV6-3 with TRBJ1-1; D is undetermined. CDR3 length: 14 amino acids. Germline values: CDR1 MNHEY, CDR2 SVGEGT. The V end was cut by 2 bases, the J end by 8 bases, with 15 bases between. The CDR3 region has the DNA TGTGCCAGCAGTTACAGTAGCCAGTTTACCGAAGCTTTCTTT. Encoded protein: CASSYSSQFTEAFF.

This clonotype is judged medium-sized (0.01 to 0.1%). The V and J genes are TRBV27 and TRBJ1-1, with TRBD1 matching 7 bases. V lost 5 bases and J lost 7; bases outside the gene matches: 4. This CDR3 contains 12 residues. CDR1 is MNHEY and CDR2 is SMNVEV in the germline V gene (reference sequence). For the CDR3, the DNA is TGTGCCAGCAGTCCCGACAGGGTTGAAGCTTTCTTT. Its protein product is CASSPDRVEAFF.

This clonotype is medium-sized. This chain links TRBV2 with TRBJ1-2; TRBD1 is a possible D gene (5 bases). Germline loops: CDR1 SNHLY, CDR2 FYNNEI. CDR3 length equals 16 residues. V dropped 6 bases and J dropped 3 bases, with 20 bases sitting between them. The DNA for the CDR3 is TGTGCCAGCAGCGGGACCCGGCAGGGTTCGGACTATGGCTACACCTTC. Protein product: CASSGTRQGSDYGYTF.

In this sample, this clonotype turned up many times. The CDR3 DNA follows: TGTGCCAGCAGCTGGACTTTAGCTTTCTTT. Translated, it gives CASSWTLAFF. The genes are TRBV5-8 and TRBJ1-1; D remains ambiguous. This CDR3 has 10 amino acids. Germline lookup yields CDR1 SGHTS and CDR2 YDEGEE. V was shortened by 3 bases and J by 10 bases, with 7 bases between the two germline ends.

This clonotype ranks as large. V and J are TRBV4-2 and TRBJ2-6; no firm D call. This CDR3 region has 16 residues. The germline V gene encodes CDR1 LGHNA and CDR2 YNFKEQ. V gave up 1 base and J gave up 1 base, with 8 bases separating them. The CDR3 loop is CASSQGGWSGANVLTF. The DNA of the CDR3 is TGTGCCAGCAGCCAAGGGGGATGGTCTGGGGCCAACGTCCTGACTTTC.

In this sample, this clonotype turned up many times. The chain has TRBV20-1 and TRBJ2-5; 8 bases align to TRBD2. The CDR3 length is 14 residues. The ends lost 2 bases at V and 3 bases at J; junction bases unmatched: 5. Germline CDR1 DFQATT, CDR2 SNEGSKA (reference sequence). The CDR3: CSARSGGYKETQYF. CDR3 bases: TGCAGTGCTAGAAGCGGGGGCTACAAAGAGACCCAGTACTTC.

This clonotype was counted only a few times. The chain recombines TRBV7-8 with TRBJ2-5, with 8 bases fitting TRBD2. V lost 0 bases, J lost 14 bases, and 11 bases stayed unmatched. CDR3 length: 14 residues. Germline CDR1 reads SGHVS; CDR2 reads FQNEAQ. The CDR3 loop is CASSLAPTGGRTYF. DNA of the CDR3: TGTGCCAGCAGCTTAGCCCCTACTGGCGGGAGGACCTACTTC.

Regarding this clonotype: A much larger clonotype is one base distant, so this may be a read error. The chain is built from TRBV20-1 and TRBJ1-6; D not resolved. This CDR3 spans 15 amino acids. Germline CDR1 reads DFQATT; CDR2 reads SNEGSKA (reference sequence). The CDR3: CSARGGGGMASPLNF. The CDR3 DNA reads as TGCAGTGCTAGAGGTGGAGGAGGGATGGCTTCACCCCTCAACTTT.

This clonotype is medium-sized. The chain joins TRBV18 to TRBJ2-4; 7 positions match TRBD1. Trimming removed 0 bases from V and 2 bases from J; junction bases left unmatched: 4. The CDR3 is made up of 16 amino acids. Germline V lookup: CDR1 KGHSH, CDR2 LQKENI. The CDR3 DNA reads TGTGCCAGCTCACCACCGTTAGGGGGCTCCAAAAACATTCAGTACTTC. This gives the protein CASSPPLGGSKNIQYF.

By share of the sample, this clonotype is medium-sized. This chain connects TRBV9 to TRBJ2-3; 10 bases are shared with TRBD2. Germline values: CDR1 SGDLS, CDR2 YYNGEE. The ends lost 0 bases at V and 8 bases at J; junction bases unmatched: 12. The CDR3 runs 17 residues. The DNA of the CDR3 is TGTGCCAGCAGCGTAGGGGGGCTAGCGGGAGCTTCCGGTACGCAGTATTTT. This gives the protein CASSVGGLAGASGTQYF.

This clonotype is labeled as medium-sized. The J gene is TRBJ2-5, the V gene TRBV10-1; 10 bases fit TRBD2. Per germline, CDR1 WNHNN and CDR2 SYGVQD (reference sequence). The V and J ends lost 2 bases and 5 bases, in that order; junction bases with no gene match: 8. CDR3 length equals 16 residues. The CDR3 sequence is CASSEGIAGGSETQYF. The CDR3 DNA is TGCGCCAGCAGTGAGGGGATAGCGGGGGGTAGTGAGACCCAGTACTTC.

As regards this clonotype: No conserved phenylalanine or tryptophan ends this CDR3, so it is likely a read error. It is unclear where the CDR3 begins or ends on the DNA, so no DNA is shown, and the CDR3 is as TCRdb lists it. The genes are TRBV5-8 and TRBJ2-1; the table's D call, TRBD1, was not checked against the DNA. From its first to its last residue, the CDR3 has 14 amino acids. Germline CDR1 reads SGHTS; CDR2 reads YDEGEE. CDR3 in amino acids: CARRGAGKGNEQGG.

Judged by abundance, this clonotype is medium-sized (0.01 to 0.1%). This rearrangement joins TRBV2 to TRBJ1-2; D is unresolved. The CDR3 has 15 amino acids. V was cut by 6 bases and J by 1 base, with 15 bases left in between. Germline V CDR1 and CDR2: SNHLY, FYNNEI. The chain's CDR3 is CASRGRQTLNYGYTF. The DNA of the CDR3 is TGTGCCAGCAGAGGACGGCAGACACTTAACTATGGCTACACCTTC. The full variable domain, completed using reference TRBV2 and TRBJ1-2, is EPEVTQTPSHQVTQMGQEVILRCVPISNHLYFYWYRQILGQKVEFLVSFYNNEISEKSEIFDDQFSVERPDGSNFTLKIRSTKLEDSAMYFCASRGRQTLNYGYTFGSGTRLTVV.

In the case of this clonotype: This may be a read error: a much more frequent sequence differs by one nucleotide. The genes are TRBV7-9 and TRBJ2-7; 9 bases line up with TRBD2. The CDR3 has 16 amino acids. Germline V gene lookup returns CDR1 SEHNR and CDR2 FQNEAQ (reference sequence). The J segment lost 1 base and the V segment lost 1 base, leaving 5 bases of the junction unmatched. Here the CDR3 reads CASSLDTSGRSYEQYF. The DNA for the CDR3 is TGTGCCAGCAGCTTAGACACTAGCGGGCGTTCCTACGAGCAGTACTTC. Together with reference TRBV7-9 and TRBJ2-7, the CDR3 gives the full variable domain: DTGVSQNPRHKITKRGQNVTFRCDPISEHNRLYWYRQTLGQGPEFLTYFQNEAQLEKSRLLSDRFSAERPKGSFSTLEIQRTEQGDSAMYLCASSLDTSGRSYEQYFGPGTRLTVT.

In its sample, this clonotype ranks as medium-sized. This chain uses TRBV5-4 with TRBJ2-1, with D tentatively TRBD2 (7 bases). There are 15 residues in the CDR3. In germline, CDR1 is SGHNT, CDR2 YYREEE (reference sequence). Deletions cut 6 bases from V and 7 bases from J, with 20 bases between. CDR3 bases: TGTGCCAGCACCTCAATTCGGGGGGCGGGGAATGAGCAGTTCTTC. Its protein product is CASTSIRGAGNEQFF. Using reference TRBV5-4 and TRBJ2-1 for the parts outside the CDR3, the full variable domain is ETGVTQSPTHLIKTRGQQVTLRCSSQSGHNTVSWYQQALGQGPQFIFQYYREEENGRGNFPPRFSGLQFPNYSSELNVNALELDDSALYLCASTSIRGAGNEQFFGPGTRLTVL.